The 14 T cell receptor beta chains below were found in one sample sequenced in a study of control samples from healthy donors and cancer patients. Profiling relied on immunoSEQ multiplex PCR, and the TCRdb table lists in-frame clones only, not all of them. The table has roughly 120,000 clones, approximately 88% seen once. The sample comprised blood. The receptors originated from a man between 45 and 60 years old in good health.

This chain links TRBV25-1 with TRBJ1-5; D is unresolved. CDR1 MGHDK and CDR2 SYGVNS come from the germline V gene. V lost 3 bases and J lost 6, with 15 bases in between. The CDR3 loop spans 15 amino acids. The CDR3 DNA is TGTGCCAGCAGTGAGTCGGGAGGTGGGAGTCAGCCCCAGCATTTT. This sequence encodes CASSESGGGSQPQHF. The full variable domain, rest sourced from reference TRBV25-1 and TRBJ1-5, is EADIYQTPRYLVIGTGKKITLECSQTMGHDKMYWYQQDPGMELHLIHYSYGVNSTEKGDLSSESTVSRIRTEHFPLTLESARPSHTSQYLCASSESGGGSQPQHFGDGTRLSIL.

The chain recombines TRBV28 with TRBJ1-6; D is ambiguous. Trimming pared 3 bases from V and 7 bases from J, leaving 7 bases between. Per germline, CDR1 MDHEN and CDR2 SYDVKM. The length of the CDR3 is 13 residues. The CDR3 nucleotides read TGTGCCAGCAGTTTTATAAGGAATTCACCCCTCCACTTT. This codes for CASSFIRNSPLHF.

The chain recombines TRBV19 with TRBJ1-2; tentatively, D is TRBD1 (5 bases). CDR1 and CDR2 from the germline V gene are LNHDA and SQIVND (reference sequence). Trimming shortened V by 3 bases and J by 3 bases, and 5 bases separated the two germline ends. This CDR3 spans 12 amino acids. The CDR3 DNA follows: TGTGCCAGTAGTATGGGGGACTATGGCTACACCTTC. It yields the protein CASSMGDYGYTF.

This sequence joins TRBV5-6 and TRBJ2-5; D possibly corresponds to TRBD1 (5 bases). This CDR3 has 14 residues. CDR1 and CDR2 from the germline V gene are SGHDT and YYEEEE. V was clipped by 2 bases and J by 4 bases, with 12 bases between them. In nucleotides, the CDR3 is TGTGCCAGCAGCTTCTCAGGGTTACGAGAGACCCAGTACTTC. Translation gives CASSFSGLRETQYF.

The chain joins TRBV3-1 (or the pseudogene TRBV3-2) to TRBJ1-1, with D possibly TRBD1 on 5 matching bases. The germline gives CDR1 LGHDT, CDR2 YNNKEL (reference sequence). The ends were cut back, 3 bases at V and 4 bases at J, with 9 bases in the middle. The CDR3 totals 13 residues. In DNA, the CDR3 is TGTGCCAGCAGCCATGGGGGGGTCACTGAAGCTTTCTTT. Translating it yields CASSHGGVTEAFF.

The CDR3 DNA is TGTGCCAGCAGCGCCCGAAACACCGGGGAGCTGTTTTTT. Translated: CASSARNTGELFF. The V gene is TRBV9, the J gene TRBJ2-2; D is ambiguous. The V end was cut by 3 bases, the J end by 2 bases, with 5 bases between. Germline loops: CDR1 SGDLS, CDR2 YYNGEE. The length of the CDR3 is 13 residues.

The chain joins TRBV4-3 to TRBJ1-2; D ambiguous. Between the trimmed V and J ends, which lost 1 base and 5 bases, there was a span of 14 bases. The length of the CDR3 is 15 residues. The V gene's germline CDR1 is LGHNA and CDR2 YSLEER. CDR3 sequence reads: CASSQGEGSGYGYTF. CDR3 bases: TGCGCCAGCAGCCAAGGGGAAGGGTCTGGGTATGGCTACACCTTC.

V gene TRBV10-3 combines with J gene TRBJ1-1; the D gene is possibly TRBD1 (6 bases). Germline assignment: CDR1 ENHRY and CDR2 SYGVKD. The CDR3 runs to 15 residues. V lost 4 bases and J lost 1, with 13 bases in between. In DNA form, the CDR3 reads TGTGCCATCAGTGGGGGGGGCGCCGAGAACACTGAAGCTTTCTTT. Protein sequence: CAISGGGAENTEAFF.

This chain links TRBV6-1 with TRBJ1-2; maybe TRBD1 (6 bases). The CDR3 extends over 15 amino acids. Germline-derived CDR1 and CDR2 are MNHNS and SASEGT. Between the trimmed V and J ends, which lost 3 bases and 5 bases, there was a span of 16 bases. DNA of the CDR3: TGTGCCAGCAGTGAGAAGGGGGGACCGCCGTATGGCTACACCTTC. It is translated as CASSEKGGPPYGYTF.

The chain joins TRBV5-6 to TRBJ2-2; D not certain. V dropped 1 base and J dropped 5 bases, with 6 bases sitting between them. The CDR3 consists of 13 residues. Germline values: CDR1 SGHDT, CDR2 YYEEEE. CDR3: CASSLRETGELFF. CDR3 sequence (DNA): TGTGCCAGCAGCTTGAGAGAGACCGGGGAGCTGTTTTTT.

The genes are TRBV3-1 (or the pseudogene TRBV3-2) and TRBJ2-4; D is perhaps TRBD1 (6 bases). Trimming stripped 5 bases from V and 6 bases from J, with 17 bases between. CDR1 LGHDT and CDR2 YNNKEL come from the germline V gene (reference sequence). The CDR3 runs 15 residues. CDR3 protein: CASSSSQGRANIQYF. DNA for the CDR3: TGTGCCAGCAGCTCATCACAGGGACGCGCAAACATTCAGTACTTC.

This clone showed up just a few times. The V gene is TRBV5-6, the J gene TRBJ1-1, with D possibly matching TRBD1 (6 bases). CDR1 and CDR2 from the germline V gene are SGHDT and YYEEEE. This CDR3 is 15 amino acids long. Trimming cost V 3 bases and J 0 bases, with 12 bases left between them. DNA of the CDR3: TGTGCCAGCAGCTCACCGGGACACCTGAACACTGAAGCTTTCTTT. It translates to CASSSPGHLNTEAFF.

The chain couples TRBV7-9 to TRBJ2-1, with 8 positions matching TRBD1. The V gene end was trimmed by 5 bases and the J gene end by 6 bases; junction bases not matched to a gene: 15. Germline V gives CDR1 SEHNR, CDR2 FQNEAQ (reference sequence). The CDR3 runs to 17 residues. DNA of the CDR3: TGTGCCAGCAGCCCCTTCGTTCGGCAGGGGGCCGCCAATGAGCAGTTCTTC. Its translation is CASSPFVRQGAANEQFF.

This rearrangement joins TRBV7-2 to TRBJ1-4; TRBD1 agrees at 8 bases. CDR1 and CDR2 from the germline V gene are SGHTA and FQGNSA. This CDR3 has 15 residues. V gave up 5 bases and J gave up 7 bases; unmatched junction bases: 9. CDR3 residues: CASSLVQGEGEKLFF. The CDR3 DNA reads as TGTGCCAGCAGCCTCGTACAGGGGGAAGGTGAAAAACTGTTTTTT.